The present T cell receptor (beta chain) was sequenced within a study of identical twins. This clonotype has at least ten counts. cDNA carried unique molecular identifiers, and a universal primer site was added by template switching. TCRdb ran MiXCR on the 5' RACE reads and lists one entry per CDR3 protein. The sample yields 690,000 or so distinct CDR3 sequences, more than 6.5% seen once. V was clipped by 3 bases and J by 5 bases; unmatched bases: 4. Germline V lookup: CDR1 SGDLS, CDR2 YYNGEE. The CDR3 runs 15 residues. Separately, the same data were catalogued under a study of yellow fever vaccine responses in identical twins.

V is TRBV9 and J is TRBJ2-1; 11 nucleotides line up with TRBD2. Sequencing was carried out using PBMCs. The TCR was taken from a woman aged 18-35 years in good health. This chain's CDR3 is CASSELAGVDNEQFF. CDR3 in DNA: TGTGCCAGCAGCGAACTAGCGGGAGTGGACAATGAGCAGTTCTTC.